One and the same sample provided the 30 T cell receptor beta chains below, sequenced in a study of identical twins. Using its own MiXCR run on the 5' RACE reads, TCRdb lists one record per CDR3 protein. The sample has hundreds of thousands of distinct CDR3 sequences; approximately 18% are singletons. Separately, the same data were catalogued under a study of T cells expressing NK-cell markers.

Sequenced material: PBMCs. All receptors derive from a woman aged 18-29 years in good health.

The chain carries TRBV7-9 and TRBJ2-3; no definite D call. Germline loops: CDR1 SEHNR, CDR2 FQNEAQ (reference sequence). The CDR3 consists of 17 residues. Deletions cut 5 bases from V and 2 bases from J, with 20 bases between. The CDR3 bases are TGTGCCAGCAGCATGAGGAAGGGAACCTGGGCCACAGATACGCAGTATTTT. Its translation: CASSMRKGTWATDTQYF.

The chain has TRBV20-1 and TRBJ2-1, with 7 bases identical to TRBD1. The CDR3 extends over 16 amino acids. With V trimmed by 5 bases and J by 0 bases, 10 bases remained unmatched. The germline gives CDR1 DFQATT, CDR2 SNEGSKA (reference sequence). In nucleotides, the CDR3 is TGCAGTGCTGGTTACAGGGGCCCTAGCTCCTACAATGAGCAGTTCTTC. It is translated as CSAGYRGPSSYNEQFF.

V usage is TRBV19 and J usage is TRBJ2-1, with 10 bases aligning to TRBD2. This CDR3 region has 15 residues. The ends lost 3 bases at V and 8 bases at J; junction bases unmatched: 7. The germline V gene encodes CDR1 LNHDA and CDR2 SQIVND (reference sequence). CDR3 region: CASSMLAGVADEQFF. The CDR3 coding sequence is TGTGCCAGTAGTATGCTAGCGGGGGTCGCGGATGAGCAGTTCTTC. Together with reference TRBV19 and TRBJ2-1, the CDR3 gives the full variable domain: DGGITQSPKYLFRKEGQNVTLSCEQNLNHDAMYWYRQDPGQGLRLIYYSQIVNDFQKGDIAEGYSVSREKKESFPLTVTSAQKNPTAFYLCASSMLAGVADEQFFGPGTRLTVL.

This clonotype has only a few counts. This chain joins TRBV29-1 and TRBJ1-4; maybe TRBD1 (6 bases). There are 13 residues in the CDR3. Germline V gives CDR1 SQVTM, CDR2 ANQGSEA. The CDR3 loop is CTVVRTANEKLFF. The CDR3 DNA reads TGCACCGTCGTCCGGACAGCTAATGAAAAACTGTTTTTT. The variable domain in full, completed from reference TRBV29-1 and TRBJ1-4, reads SAVISQKPSRDICQRGTSLTIQCQVDSQVTMMFWYRQQPGQSLTLIATANQGSEATYESGFVIDKFPISRPNLTFSTLTVSNMSPEDSSIYLCTVVRTANEKLFFGSGTQLSVL.

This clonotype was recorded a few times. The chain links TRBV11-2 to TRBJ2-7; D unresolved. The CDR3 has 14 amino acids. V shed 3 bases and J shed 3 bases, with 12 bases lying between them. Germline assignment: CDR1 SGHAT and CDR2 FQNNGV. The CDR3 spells CASSFRSLIYEQYF. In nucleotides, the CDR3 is TGTGCCAGCAGCTTTCGTTCGCTAATCTACGAGCAGTACTTC.

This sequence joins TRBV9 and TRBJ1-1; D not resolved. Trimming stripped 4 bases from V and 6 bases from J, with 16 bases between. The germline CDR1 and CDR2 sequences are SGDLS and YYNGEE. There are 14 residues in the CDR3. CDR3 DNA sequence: TGTGCCAGCAGCAGTACAAGTGGGATCGCTGAAGCTTTCTTT. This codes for CASSSTSGIAEAFF.

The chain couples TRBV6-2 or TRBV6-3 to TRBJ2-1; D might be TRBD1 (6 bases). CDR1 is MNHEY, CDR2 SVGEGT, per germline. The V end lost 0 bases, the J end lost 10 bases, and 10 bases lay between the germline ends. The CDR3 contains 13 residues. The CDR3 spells CASSYSTGVEQFF. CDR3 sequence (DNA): TGTGCCAGCAGTTACTCGACAGGCGTCGAGCAGTTCTTC.

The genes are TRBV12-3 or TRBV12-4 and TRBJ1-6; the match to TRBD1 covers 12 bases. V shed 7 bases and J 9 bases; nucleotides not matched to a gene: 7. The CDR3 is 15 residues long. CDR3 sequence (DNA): TGTGCCAGCAATACCGGGACAGGGGGCGTTTCACCCCTCCACTTT. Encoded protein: CASNTGTGGVSPLHF.

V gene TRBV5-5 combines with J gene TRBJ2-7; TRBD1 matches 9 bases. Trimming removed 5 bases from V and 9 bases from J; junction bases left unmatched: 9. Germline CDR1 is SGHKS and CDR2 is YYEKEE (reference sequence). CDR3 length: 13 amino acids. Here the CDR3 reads CASSWPDRGAQYF. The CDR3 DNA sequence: TGTGCCAGCAGTTGGCCGGACAGGGGAGCGCAGTACTTC. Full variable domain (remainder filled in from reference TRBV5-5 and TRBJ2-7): DAGVTQSPTHLIKTRGQQVTLRCSPISGHKSVSWYQQVLGQGPQFIFQYYEKEERGRGNFPDRFSARQFPNYSSELNVNALLLGDSALYLCASSWPDRGAQYFGPGTRLTVT.

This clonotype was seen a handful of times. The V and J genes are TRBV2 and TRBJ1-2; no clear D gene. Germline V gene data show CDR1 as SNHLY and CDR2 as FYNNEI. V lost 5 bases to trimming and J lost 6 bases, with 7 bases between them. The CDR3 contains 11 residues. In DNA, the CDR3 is TGTGCCAGCAGTTGGACGGATGGCTACACCTTC. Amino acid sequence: CASSWTDGYTF.

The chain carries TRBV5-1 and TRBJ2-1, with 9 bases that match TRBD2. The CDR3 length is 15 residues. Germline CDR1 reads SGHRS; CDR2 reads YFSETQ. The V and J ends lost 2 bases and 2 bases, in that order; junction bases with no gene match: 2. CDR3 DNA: TGCGCCAGCAGCTTCCTAGCGGGGACCTACAATGAGCAGTTCTTC. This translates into CASSFLAGTYNEQFF.

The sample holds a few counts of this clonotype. The CDR3 DNA reads as TGTGCCAGCAGCTTAAAGGCCGGTCGGGACTACGAGCAGTACTTC. Amino acid sequence: CASSLKAGRDYEQYF. V gene TRBV7-2 combines with J gene TRBJ2-7; a possible D gene is TRBD2 (5 bases). V lost 2 bases and J lost 3, with 14 bases in between. The CDR3 spans 15 residues. Per germline, CDR1 SGHTA and CDR2 FQGNSA.

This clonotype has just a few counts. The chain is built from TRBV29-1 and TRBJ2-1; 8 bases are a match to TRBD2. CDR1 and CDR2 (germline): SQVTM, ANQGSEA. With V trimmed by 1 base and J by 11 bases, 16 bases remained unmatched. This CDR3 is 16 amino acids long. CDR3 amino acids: CSVEGLGRGGGHQQFF. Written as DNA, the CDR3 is TGCAGCGTTGAAGGTCTCGGGAGGGGGGGAGGACACCAGCAGTTCTTC.

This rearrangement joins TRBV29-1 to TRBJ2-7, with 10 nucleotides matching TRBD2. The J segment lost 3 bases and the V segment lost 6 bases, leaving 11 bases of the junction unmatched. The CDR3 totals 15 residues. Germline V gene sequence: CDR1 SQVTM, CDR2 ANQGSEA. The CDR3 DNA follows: TGCAGCGTCCCGCACCCTAGCGGGAGAAACTACGAGCAGTACTTC. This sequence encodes CSVPHPSGRNYEQYF.

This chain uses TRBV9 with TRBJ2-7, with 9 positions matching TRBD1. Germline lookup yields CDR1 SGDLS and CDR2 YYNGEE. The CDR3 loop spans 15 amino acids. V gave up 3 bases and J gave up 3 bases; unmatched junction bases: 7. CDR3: CASSAAGTGHYEQYF. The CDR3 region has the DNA TGTGCCAGCAGCGCGGCCGGGACAGGGCACTACGAGCAGTACTTC.

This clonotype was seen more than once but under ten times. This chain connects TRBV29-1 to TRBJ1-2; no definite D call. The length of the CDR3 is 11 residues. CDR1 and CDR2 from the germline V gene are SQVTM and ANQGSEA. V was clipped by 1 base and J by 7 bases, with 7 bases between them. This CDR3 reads CSVEALSGYTF. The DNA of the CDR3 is TGCAGCGTTGAAGCCCTCAGTGGCTACACCTTC.

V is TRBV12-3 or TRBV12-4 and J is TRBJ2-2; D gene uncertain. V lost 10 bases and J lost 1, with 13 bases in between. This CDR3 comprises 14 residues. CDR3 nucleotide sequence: TGTGCCACCTCGGTTCAGCTGAACACCGGGGAGCTGTTTTTT. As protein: CATSVQLNTGELFF.

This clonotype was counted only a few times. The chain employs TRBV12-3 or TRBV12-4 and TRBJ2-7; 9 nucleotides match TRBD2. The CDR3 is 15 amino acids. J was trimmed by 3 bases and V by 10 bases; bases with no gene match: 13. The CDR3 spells CATARDPSGIYEQYF. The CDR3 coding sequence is TGTGCCACCGCGAGGGACCCTAGCGGGATCTACGAGCAGTACTTC.

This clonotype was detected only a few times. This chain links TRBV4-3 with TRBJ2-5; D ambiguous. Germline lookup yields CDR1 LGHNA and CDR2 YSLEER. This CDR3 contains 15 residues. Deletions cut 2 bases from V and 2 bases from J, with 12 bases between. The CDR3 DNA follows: TGCGCCAGCAGCCAATTGGGTCGTCTTCAAGAGACCCAGTACTTC. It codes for CASSQLGRLQETQYF.

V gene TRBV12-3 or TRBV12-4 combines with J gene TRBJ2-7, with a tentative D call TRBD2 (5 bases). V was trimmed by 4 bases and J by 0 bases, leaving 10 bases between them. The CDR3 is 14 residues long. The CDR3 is CASSSPGDSYEQYF. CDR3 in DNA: TGTGCCAGCAGTTCCCCCGGGGACTCCTACGAGCAGTACTTC.

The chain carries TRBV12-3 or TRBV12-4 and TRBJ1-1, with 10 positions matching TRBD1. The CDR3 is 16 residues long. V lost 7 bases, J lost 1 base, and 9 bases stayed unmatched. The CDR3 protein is CASTGQGERRNTEAFF. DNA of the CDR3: TGTGCCAGCACCGGACAGGGGGAGAGAAGGAACACTGAAGCTTTCTTT.

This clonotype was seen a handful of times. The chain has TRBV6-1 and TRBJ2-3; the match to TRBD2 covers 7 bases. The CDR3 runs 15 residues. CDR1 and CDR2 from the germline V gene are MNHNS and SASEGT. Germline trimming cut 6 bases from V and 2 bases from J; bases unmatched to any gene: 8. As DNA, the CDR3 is TGTGCCAGCAGCCAACGGGGGGATTACACAGATACGCAGTATTTT. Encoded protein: CASSQRGDYTDTQYF.

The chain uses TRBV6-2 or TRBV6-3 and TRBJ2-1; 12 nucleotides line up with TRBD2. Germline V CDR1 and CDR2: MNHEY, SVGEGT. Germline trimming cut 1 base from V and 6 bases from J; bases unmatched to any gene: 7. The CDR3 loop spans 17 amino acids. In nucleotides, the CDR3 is TGTGCCAGCAGTTACTACCTAGCGGGAGGGCGAAGCAATGAGCAGTTCTTC. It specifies CASSYYLAGGRSNEQFF.

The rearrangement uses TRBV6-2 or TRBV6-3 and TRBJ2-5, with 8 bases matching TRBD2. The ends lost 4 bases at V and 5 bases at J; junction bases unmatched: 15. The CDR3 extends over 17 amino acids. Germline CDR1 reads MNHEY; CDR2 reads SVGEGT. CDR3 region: CASSSGTRGSAGETQYF. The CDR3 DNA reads TGTGCCAGCAGTTCAGGGACTAGAGGTTCAGCGGGGGAGACCCAGTACTTC.

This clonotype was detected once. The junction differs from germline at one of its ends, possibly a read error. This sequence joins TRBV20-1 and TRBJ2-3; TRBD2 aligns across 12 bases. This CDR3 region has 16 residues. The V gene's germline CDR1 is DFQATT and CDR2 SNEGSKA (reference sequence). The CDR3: CCARGLAGGFTDTQYF. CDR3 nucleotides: TGCTGTGCCAGGGGGCTAGCGGGGGGGTTCACAGATACGCAGTATTTT.

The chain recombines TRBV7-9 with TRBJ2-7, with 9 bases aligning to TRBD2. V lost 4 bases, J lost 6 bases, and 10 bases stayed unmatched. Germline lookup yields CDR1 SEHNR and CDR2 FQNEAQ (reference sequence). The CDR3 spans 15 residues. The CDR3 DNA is TGTGCCAGCAGCTCATCTAGCGGGAAGGGCGCCGAGCAGTACTTC. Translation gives CASSSSSGKGAEQYF.

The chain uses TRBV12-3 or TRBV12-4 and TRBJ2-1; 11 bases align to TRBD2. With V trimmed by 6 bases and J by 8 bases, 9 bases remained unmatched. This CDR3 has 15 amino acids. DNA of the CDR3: TGTGCCAGCAGCATTAGCGGGAGGGCCGGCGATGAGCAGTTCTTC. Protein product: CASSISGRAGDEQFF.

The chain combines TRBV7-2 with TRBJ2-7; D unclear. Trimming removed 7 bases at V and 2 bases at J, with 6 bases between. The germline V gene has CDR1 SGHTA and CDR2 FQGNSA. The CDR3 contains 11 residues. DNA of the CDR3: TGTGCCAGCACGGCGGCCTACGAGCAGTACTTC. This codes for CASTAAYEQYF.

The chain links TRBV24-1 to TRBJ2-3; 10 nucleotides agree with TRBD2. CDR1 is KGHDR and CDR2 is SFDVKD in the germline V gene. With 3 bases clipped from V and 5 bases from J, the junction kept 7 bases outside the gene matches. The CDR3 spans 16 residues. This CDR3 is CATSDRLAGFKDTQYF. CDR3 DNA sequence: TGTGCCACCAGTGATCGACTAGCGGGTTTCAAAGATACGCAGTATTTT.

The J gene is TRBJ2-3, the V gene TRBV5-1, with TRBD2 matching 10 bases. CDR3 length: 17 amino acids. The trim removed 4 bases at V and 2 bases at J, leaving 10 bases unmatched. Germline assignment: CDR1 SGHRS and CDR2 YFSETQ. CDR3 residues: CASSPNPLAGNTDTQYF. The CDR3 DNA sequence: TGCGCCAGCAGCCCGAACCCACTAGCGGGGAACACAGATACGCAGTATTTT.